This TCR beta chain was sequenced during a study of blood T cell repertoires in COVID-19. In the study overall: PBMCs, B-cell-depleted T cells, or T cells were the source of the cDNA or gDNA that made up the material.

In the study's own analysis: Scientists estimated how many nucleated cells there were by amplifying reference gene primers. Repertoires were generated with immunoSEQ multiplex PCR, while TCRdb's copy carries only in-frame clones and drops some. Clone size and V and J calls were adopted from that table, with D and trimming inferred from the DNA. The sample lists approximately 300,000 clones; about 88% were seen once. V was cut by 1 base and J by 2 bases, with 7 bases left in between. The CDR3 sequence is 13 residues long. The germline gives CDR1 GTSNPN, CDR2 SVGIG (reference sequence). The sample was peripheral blood. The source of this sequence is a woman aged 25 to 39 with COVID-19, enrolled during active disease. The chain carries TRBV30 and TRBJ2-3; a possible D gene is TRBD2 (5 bases). CDR3 residues: CAWSGEITDTQYF. The DNA of the CDR3 is TGTGCCTGGAGTGGGGAGATCACAGATACGCAGTATTTT.